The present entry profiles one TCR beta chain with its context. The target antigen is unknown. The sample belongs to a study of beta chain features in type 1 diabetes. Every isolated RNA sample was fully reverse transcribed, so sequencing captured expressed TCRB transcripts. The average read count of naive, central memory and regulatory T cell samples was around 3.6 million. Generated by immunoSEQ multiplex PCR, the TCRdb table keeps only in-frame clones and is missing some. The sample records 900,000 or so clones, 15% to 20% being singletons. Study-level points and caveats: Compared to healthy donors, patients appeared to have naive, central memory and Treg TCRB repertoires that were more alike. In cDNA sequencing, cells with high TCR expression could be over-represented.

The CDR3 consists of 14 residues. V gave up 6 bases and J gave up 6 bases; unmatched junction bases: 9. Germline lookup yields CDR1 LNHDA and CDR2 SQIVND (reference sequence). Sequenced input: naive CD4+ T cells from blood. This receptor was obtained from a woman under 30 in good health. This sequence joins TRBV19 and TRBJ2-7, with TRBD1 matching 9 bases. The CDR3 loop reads CASRPGQGIGEQYF. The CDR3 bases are TGTGCCAGTAGACCGGGACAGGGAATCGGCGAGCAGTACTTC.